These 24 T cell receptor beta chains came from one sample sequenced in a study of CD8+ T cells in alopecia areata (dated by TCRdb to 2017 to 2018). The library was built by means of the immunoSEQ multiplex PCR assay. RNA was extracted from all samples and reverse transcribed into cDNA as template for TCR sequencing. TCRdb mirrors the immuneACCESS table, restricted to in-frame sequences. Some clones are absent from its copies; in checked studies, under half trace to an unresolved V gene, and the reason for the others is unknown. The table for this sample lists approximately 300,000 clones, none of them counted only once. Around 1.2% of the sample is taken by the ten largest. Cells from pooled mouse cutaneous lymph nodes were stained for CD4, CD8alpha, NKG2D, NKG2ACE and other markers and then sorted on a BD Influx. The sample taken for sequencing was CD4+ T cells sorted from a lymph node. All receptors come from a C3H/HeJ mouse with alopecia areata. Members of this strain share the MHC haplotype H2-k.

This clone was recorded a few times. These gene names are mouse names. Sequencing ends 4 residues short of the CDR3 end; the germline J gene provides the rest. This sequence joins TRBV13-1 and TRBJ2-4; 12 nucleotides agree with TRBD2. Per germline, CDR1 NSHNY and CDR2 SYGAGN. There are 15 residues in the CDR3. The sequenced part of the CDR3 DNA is TGTGCCAGCAGCGCGACTGGGGGGGCGCGAAAC. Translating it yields CASSATGGARN. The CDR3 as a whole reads CASSATGGARNTLYF.

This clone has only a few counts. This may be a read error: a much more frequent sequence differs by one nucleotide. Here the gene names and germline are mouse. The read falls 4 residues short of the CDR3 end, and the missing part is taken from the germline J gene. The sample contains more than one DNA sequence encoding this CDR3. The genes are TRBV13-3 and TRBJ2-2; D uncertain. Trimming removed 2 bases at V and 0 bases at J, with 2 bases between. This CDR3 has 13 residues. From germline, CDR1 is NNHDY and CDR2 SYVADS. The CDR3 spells CASSDSNTGQLYF. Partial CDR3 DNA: TGTGCCAGCAGTGACTCAAACACCGGG.

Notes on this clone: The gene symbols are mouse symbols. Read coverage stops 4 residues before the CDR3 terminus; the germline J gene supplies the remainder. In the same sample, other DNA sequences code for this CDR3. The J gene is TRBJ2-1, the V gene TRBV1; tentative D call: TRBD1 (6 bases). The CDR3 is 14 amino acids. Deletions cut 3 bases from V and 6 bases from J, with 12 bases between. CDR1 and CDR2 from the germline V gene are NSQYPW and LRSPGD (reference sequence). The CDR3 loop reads CTCSAAGAGAEQFF. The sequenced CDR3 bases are TGCACCTGCAGTGCGGCAGGGGCCGGTGCT.

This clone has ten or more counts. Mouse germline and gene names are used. CDR3 bases read: TGTGCCAGCAGTATACTGGACAGACAAGAC. Translated, it gives CASSILDRQD. The entire CDR3 is CASSILDRQDTQYF. V gene TRBV19 combines with J gene TRBJ2-5, with D tentatively TRBD1 (6 bases). The CDR3 extends 4 residues past the end of the read, so its final part is completed from the germline J gene. The CDR3 loop spans 14 amino acids. Germline values: CDR1 FNHDT, CDR2 SITEND (reference sequence). V was shortened by 1 base and J by 3 bases, with 9 bases between the two germline ends.

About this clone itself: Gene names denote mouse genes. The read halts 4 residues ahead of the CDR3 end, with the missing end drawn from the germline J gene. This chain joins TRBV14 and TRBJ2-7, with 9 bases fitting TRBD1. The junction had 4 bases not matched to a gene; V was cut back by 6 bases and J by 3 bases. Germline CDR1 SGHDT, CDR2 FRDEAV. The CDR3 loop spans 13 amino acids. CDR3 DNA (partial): TGTGCCAGCACCTCGACAGGGGGCTAT. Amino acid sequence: CASTSTGGY. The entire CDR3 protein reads CASTSTGGYEQYF. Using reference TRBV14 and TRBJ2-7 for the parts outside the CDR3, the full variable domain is EAGVTQSPRYAVLQEGQAVSFWCDPISGHDTLYWYQQPRDQGPQLLVYFRDEAVIDNSQLPSDRFSAVRPKGTNSTLKIQSAKQGDTATYLCASTSTGGYEQYFGPGTRLTVL.

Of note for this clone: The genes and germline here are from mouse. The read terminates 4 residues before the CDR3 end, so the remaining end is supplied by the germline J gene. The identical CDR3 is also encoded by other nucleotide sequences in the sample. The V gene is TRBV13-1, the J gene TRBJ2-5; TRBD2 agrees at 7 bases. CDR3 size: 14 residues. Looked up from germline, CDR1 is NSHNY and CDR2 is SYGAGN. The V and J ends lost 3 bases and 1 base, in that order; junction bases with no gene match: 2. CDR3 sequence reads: CASSAGTDQDTQYF. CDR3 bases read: TGTGCCAGCAGTGCGGGGACTGACCAAGAC.

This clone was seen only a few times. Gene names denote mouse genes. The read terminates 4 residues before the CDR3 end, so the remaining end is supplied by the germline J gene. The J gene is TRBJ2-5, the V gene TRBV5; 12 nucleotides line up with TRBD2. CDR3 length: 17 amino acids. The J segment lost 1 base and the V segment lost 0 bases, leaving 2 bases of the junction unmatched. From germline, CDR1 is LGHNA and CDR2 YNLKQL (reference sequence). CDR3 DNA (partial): TGTGCCAGCAGCCAAGATAGGGACTGGGGGGACCAAGAC. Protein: CASSQDRDWGDQD. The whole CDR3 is CASSQDRDWGDQDTQYF.

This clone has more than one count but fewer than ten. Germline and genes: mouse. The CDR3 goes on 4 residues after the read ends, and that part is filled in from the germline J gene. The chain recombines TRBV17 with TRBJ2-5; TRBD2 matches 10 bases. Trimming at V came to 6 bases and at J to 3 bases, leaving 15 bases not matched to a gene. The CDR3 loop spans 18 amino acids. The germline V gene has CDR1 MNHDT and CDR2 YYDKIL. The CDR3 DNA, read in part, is TGTGCTAGCAGAAAAGTTCTTAATCACTGGGGGGGACAAGAC. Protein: CASRKVLNHWGGQD. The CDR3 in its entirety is CASRKVLNHWGGQDTQYF.

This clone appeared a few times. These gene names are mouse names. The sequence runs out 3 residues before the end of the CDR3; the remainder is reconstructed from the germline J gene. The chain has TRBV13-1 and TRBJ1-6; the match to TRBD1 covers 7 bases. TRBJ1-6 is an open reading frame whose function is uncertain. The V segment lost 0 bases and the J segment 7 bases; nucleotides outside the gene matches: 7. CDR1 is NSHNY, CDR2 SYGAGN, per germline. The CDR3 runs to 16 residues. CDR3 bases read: TGTGCCAGCAGTGATGCCAACAGGGGATGGAATTCGCCC. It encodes CASSDANRGWNSP. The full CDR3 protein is CASSDANRGWNSPLYF.

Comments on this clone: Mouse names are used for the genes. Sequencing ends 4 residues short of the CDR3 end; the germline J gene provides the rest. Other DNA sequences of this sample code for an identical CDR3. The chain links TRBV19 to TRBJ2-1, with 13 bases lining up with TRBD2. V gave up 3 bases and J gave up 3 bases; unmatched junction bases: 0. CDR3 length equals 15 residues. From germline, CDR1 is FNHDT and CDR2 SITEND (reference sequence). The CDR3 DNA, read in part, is TGTGCCAGCAGTAGGGACTGGGGGGGCTATGCT. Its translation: CASSRDWGGYA. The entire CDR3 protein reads CASSRDWGGYAEQFF.

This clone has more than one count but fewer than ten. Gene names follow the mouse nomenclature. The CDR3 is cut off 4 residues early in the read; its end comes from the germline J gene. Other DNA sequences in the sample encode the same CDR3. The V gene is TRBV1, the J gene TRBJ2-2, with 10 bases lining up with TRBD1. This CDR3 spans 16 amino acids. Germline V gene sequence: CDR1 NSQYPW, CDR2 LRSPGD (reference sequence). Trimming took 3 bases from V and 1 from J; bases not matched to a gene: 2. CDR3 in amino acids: CTCSARDRGNTGQLYF. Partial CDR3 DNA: TGCACCTGCAGTGCGAGGGACAGGGGAAACACCGGG.

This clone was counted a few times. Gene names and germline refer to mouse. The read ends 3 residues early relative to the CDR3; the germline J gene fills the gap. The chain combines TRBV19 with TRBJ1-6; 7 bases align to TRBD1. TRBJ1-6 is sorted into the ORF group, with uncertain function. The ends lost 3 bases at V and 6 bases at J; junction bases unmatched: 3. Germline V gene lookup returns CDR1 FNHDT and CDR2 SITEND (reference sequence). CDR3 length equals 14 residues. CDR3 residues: CASSKQGFNSPLYF. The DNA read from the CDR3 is TGTGCCAGCAGTAAACAGGGGTTTAATTCGCCC.

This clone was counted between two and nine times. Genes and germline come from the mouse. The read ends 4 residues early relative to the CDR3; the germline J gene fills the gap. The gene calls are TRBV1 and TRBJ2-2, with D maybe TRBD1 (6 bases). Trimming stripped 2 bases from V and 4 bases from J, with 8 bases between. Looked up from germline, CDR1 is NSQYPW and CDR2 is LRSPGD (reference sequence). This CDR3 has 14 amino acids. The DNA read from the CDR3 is TGCACCTGCAGTGCAAACAGGGTCACCGGG. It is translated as CTCSANRVTG. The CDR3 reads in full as CTCSANRVTGQLYF.

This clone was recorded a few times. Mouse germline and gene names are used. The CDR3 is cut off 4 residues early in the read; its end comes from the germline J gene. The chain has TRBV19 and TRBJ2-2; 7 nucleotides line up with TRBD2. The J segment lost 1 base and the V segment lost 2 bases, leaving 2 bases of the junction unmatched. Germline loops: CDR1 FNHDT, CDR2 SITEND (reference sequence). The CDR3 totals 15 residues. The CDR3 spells CASSMAGGNTGQLYF. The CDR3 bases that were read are TGTGCCAGCAGTATGGCTGGGGGAAACACCGGG.

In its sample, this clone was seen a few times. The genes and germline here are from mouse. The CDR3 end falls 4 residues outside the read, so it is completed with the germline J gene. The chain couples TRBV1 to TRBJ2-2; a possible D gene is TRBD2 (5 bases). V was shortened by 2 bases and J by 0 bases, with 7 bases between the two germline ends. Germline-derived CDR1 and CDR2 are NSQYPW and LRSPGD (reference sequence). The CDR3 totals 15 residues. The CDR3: CTCSAPGPNTGQLYF. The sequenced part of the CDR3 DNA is TGCACCTGCAGTGCACCTGGGCCAAACACCGGG. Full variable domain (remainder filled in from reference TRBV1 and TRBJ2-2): VTLLEQNPRWRLVPRGQAVNLRCILKNSQYPWMSWYQQDLQKQLQWLFTLRSPGDKEVKSLPGADYLATRVTDTELRLQVANMSQGRTLYCTCSAPGPNTGQLYFGEGSKLTVL.

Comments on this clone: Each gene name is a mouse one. CDR3 residues: CASSIQGQTEVFF. The part of the CDR3 DNA that was read is TGTGCCAGCAGTATACAGGGGCAGACA. The V gene is TRBV19, the J gene TRBJ1-1, with a possible D match to TRBD1 (6 bases). Read coverage stops 4 residues before the CDR3 terminus; the germline J gene supplies the remainder. The CDR3 length is 13 residues. Per germline, CDR1 FNHDT and CDR2 SITEND (reference sequence).

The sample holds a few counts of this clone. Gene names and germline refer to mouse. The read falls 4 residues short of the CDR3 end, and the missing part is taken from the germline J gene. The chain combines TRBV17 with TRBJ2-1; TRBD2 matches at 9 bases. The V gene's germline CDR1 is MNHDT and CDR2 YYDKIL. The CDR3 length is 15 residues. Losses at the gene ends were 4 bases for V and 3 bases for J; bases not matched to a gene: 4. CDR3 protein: CASSNAGGVYAEQFF. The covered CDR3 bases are TGTGCTAGCAGTAATGCTGGGGGGGTCTATGCT.

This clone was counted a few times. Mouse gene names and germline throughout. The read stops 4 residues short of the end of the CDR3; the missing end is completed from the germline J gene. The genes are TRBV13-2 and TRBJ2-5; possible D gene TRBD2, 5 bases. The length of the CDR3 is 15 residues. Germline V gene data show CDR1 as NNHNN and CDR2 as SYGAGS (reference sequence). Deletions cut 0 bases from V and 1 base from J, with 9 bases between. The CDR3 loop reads CASGDASGYQDTQYF. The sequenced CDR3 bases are TGTGCCAGCGGTGATGCCTCTGGGTACCAAGAC.

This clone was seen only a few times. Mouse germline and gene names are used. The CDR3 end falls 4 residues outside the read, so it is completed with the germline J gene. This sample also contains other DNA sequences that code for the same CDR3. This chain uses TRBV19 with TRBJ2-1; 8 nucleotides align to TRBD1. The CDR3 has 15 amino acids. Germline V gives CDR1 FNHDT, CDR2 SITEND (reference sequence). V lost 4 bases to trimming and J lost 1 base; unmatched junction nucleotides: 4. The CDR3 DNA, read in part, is TGTGCCAGCAGTCTAACAGGGGGGAACTATGCT. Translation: CASSLTGGNYA. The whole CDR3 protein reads CASSLTGGNYAEQFF.

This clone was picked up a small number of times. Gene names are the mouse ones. This chain's CDR3 is CTCSPQGYAEQFF. Partial CDR3 DNA: TGCACCTGCAGTCCACAGGGCTATGCT. V and J are TRBV1 and TRBJ2-1; possible D gene TRBD1, 6 bases. The read ends 4 residues shy of where the CDR3 ends; the end is completed using the germline J gene. The CDR3 has 13 residues. Germline V gene sequence: CDR1 NSQYPW, CDR2 LRSPGD (reference sequence). V was cut by 5 bases and J by 3 bases, with 8 bases left in between.

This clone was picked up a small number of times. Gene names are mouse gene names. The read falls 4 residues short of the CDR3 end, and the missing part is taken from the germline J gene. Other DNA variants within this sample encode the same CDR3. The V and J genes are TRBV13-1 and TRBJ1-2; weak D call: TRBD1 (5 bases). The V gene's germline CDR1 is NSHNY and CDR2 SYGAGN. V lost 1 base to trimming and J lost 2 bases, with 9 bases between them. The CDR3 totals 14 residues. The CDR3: CASSDRGENSDYTF. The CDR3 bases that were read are TGTGCCAGCAGTGATCGGGGGGAGAACTCC.

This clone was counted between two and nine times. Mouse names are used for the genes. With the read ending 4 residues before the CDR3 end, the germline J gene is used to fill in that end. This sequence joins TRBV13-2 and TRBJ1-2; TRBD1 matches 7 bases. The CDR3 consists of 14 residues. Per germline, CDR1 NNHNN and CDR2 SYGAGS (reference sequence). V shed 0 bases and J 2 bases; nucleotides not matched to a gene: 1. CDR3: CASGDVGGNSDYTF. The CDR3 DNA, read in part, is TGTGCCAGCGGTGATGTAGGGGGCAACTCC.

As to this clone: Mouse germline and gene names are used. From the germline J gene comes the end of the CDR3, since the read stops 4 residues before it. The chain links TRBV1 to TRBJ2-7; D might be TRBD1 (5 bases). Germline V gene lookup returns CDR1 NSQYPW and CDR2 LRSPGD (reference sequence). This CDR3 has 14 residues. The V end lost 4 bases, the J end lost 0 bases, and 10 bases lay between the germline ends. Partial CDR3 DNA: TGCACCTGCAGTGACAGGCCTAGCTCCTAT. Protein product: CTCSDRPSSY. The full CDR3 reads CTCSDRPSSYEQYF. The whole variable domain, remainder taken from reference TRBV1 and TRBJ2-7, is VTLLEQNPRWRLVPRGQAVNLRCILKNSQYPWMSWYQQDLQKQLQWLFTLRSPGDKEVKSLPGADYLATRVTDTELRLQVANMSQGRTLYCTCSDRPSSYEQYFGPGTRLTVL.

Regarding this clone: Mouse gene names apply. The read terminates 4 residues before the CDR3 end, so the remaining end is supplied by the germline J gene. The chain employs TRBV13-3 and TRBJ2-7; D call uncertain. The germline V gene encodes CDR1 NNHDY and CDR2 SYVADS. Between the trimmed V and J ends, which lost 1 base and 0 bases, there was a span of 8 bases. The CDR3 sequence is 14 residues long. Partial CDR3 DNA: TGTGCCAGCAGTGATTTCAGCCCCTCCTAT. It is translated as CASSDFSPSY. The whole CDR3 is CASSDFSPSYEQYF.